This T cell receptor beta chain was sequenced for a study of early T cells in non-severe SARS-CoV-2 infection. The overall study: Sequencing was performed on bulk RNA from unsorted whole blood, leaving chains unpaired. Overall study findings and caveats: A preference for anti-spike CD8 responses marked VDJdb matching, which missed private and CD4 specificities.

For this clonotype: What it recognizes is unknown.

Unique molecular identifiers tagged individual cDNA molecules. MiXCR, applied by TCRdb to the 5' RACE reads, yields one record per CDR3 protein. The data contain about 110,000 distinct CDR3 sequences, about 12% of them singletons. Trimming removed 3 bases from V and 0 bases from J, with 16 bases in between. The CDR3 contains 17 residues. Germline-derived CDR1 and CDR2 are SGDLS and YYNGEE. The sample in question was whole blood, obtained at baseline. This receptor was identified in an adult who was a healthcare worker with PCR-confirmed SARS-CoV-2 infection or an uninfected control (not recorded which). The V gene is TRBV9, the J gene TRBJ1-3; D ambiguous. CDR3 coding DNA: TGTGCCAGCAGCGCCCGCCCCGGAGAAGCCTCTGGAAACACCATATATTTT. Translated, it gives CASSARPGEASGNTIYF.